The rows below give T cell receptor beta chains drawn from one sample of a study of blood T cell repertoires in COVID-19. The data were produced by immunoSEQ multiplex PCR, yet TCRdb's version contains in-frame clones alone and is incomplete. The sample has some 110,000 clones, roughly 88% seen once. The sequencing input was peripheral blood. These TCRs come from a woman between 65 and 79 years old with acute or convalescent COVID-19. Each CDR3 is given with its conserved first and last residue. A D gene is named only where the DNA matches it firmly. Only some rows state a clone size, as once, few, many or a class for expanded clones.

j_gene | d_gene | abundance | v_gene | CDR3aa | CDR3nt
TRBJ1-5 | NA | few | TRBV28 | CASRGKKEPQHF | TGTGCCAGCCGGGGTAAAAAGGAGCCCCAGCATTTT
TRBJ2-3 | NA | NA | TRBV5-1 | CASSLVGDSTDTQYF | TGCGCCAGCAGCTTGGTAGGGGATAGCACAGATACGCAGTATTTT
TRBJ1-1 | TRBD1 | once | TRBV7-9 | CASGVGTGTNTEAFF | TGTGCCAGCGGCGTCGGGACAGGAACGAACACTGAAGCTTTCTTT
TRBJ2-7 | NA | NA | TRBV19 | CASSPSPPRGEYEQYF | TGTGCCAGTAGTCCGTCGCCCCCCAGGGGCGAGTACGAGCAGTACTTC
TRBJ2-1 | TRBD2 | NA | TRBV19 | CASSPLETSGGHEQFF | TGTGCCAGTAGTCCCTTGGAGACTAGCGGGGGACATGAGCAGTTCTTC
TRBJ2-7 | TRBD1 | NA | TRBV5-1 | CASSVQGDRVDEQYF | TGCGCCAGCAGCGTGCAAGGGGACAGAGTGGACGAGCAGTACTTC
TRBJ2-5 | TRBD2 | NA | TRBV5-1 | CASSSRGSGGGETQYF | TGCGCCAGCAGCTCTAGGGGCAGCGGGGGCGGGGAGACCCAGTACTTC
TRBJ1-3 | TRBD1 | once | TRBV29-1 | CSAGGTGLGNTIYF | TGCAGCGCCGGGGGGACAGGGCTCGGAAACACCATATATTTT
TRBJ1-6 | NA | NA | TRBV5-1 | CASSLAGGEDSPLHF | TGCGCCAGCAGCTTGGCCGGGGGAGAGGATTCACCCCTCCACTTT
TRBJ1-6 | NA | few | TRBV14 | CASSQAESGSLHF | TGTGCCAGCAGCCAGGCGGAGAGCGGGTCCCTCCACTTT
TRBJ1-1 | NA | NA | TRBV5-1 | CASSLGVSYTEAFF | TGCGCCAGCAGCTTAGGGGTTTCGTACACTGAAGCTTTCTTT
TRBJ2-1 | TRBD2 | NA | TRBV6-2/TRBV6-3 | CASSIGTSGIRRSNEQFF | TGTGCCAGCAGCATCGGGACTAGCGGGATCCGGCGTTCCAATGAGCAGTTCTTC
TRBJ1-4 | NA | NA | TRBV6-2/TRBV6-3 | CASSYLQGSEKLFF | TGTGCCAGCAGTTACCTTCAGGGAAGTGAAAAACTGTTTTTT
TRBJ2-7 | TRBD1 | NA | TRBV2 | CASTSQGNIAAEQYF | TGTGCCAGCACGTCACAGGGGAATATCGCTGCCGAGCAGTACTTC
TRBJ1-2 | TRBD1 | once | TRBV6-1 | CASSEVTGVYGYTF | TGTGCCAGCAGTGAGGTGACAGGGGTCTATGGCTACACCTTC
TRBJ1-1 | TRBD1 | NA | TRBV3-1/TRBV3-2 | CASSPSLGQGAFF | TGTGCCAGCAGCCCGAGCCTGGGACAGGGAGCTTTCTTT
TRBJ1-1 | NA | NA | TRBV30 | CAWMGGSEAFF | TGTGCCTGGATGGGGGGGTCTGAAGCTTTCTTT
TRBJ2-7 | TRBD2 | NA | TRBV15 | CATSRSGGTDEQYF | TGTGCCACCAGCAGGTCCGGGGGGACCGACGAGCAGTACTTC
TRBJ2-5 | NA | few | TRBV9 | CASSVGGVQETQYF | TGTGCCAGCAGCGTAGGGGGGGTACAAGAGACCCAGTACTTC
TRBJ2-2 | NA | NA | TRBV28 | CASSPRTVVANTGELFF | TGTGCCAGCAGTCCCCGGACAGTAGTCGCGAACACCGGGGAGCTGTTTTTT
TRBJ2-3 | TRBD2 | few | TRBV11-2 | CASSPSGAGFQQDTQYF | TGTGCCAGCAGCCCCTCGGGAGCGGGGTTCCAACAAGATACGCAGTATTTT
TRBJ1-2 | TRBD1 | NA | TRBV6-5 | CASSYSGTDYGYTF | TGTGCCAGCAGTTACAGTGGGACAGATTATGGCTACACCTTC
TRBJ1-1 | NA | NA | TRBV18 | CASSGVGGYTEAFF | TGTGCCAGCTCCGGGGTCGGGGGTTACACTGAAGCTTTCTTT
TRBJ1-3 | TRBD1 | NA | TRBV9 | CASSVRVGGQGRSGNTIYF | TGTGCCAGCAGCGTAAGAGTGGGCGGACAGGGTCGCTCTGGAAACACCATATATTTT
TRBJ2-5 | NA | NA | TRBV6-5 | CASSYSQRAETQYF | TGTGCCAGCAGTTACTCCCAGCGGGCAGAGACCCAGTACTTC
TRBJ2-1 | NA | NA | TRBV7-9 | CASSLGQSYNEQFF | TGTGCCAGCAGCTTAGGGCAAAGCTACAATGAGCAGTTCTTC
TRBJ2-7 | TRBD2 | NA | TRBV29-1 | CSVGLAGEGPYEQYF | TGCAGCGTGGGACTAGCGGGAGAAGGGCCCTACGAGCAGTACTTC
TRBJ2-7 | NA | NA | TRBV6-2/TRBV6-3 | CASSYRGHRSYEQYF | TGTGCCAGCAGTTACAGGGGACACCGTTCCTACGAGCAGTACTTC
TRBJ1-2 | TRBD1 | NA | TRBV2 | CASSERRGRINYGYTF | TGTGCCAGCAGTGAACGCAGGGGGCGGATTAACTATGGCTACACCTTC
TRBJ2-7 | NA | NA | TRBV7-8 | CASSLGAGGMGAQFYEQYF | TGTGCCAGCAGCTTAGGTGCGGGCGGAATGGGAGCCCAGTTCTACGAGCAGTACTTC
TRBJ1-2 | NA | NA | TRBV20-1 | CSAGRHRGYTF | TGCAGTGCTGGAAGACATCGAGGCTACACCTTC
TRBJ2-1 | NA | once | TRBV7-2 | CASSSLQGSHNEQFF | TGTGCCAGCAGTTCTTTACAGGGATCCCACAATGAGCAGTTCTTC
TRBJ1-5 | NA | NA | TRBV2 | CASSEARVHYQPQHF | TGTGCCAGCAGTGAAGCGCGAGTCCATTATCAGCCCCAGCATTTT
TRBJ1-2 | TRBD1 | few | TRBV18 | CASSPLGAGGTNYGYTF | TGTGCCAGCTCACCCCTGGGGGCAGGGGGAACTAACTATGGCTACACCTTC
TRBJ1-3 | NA | NA | TRBV6-1 | CASSGGLKGLASGNTIYF | TGTGCCAGCAGTGGCGGACTAAAAGGGCTGGCCTCTGGAAACACCATATATTTT
TRBJ2-1 | TRBD2 | NA | TRBV10-2 | CASSGSGGRVRAYNEQFF | TGCGCCAGCAGTGGTAGCGGGGGACGGGTGAGGGCCTACAATGAGCAGTTCTTC
TRBJ2-1 | TRBD1 | NA | TRBV5-5 | CASSPNRGQGGEQFF | TGTGCCAGCAGCCCTAACCGAGGACAGGGAGGTGAGCAGTTCTTC
TRBJ1-1 | NA | NA | TRBV12-3/TRBV12-4 | CASSSPEISEAFF | TGTGCCAGCAGTTCCCCCGAGATTTCTGAAGCTTTCTTT
TRBJ2-1 | NA | NA | TRBV14 | CASSPVGSALSNEQFF | TGTGCCAGCAGTCCAGTGGGGAGCGCCCTATCCAATGAGCAGTTCTTC
TRBJ2-4 | TRBD2 | NA | TRBV7-3 | CASSSGLAGGPDIQYF | TGTGCCAGCAGCTCGGGACTAGCGGGAGGGCCCGACATTCAGTACTTC
TRBJ1-3 | NA | NA | TRBV25-1 | CASSGLADSFSGNTIYF | TGTGCCAGCAGTGGTCTCGCGGACAGTTTCTCTGGAAACACCATATATTTT
TRBJ1-5 | NA | NA | TRBV19 | CASSISGQFRLNQPQHF | TGTGCCAGTAGTATATCTGGACAGTTCCGTTTAAATCAGCCCCAGCATTTT
TRBJ1-2 | TRBD1 | NA | TRBV9 | CASSVIPGTGVEGYTF | TGTGCCAGCAGCGTAATTCCCGGGACAGGGGTAGAGGGCTACACCTTC
TRBJ2-1 | TRBD2 | NA | TRBV7-9 | CASSRTSGSYEQFF | TGTGCCAGCAGCCGGACTAGCGGGAGCTATGAGCAGTTCTTC
TRBJ1-2 | TRBD1 | NA | TRBV4-1 | CASSQDWDSNYGYTF | TGCGCCAGCAGCCAAGATTGGGACAGCAACTATGGCTACACCTTC
TRBJ2-1 | NA | NA | TRBV5-1 | CASSLTGLARTSSYNEQFF | TGCGCCAGCAGCTTGACAGGGCTCGCTCGGACATCTTCCTACAATGAGCAGTTCTTC
TRBJ1-2 | NA | NA | TRBV9 | CASSVEEGDGYGYTF | TGTGCCAGCAGCGTAGAAGAGGGGGACGGCTATGGCTACACCTTC
TRBJ2-7 | NA | few | TRBV28 | CASSLIGGYEQYF | TGTGCCAGCAGTTTAATCGGGGGCTACGAGCAGTACTTC
TRBJ2-7 | NA | once | TRBV6-1 | CASSAAESEQYF | TGTGCCAGCAGTGCAGCCGAGTCCGAGCAGTACTTC
TRBJ2-5 | NA | NA | TRBV12-1 | CASSFESCEITETQYF | TGTGCCAGCAGCTTTGAGAGTTGCGAGATTACAGAGACCCAGTACTTC
TRBJ2-7 | NA | few | TRBV7-9 | CASSLIGIYEQYF | TGTGCCAGCAGCCTAATCGGTATCTACGAGCAGTACTTC
TRBJ2-1 | TRBD2 | NA | TRBV19 | CASSISREGYNEQFF | TGTGCCAGTAGTATTTCGCGGGAGGGCTACAATGAGCAGTTCTTC
TRBJ2-3 | TRBD2 | NA | TRBV19 | CASSMSGVGGVDTQYF | TGTGCCAGTAGTATGTCCGGAGTGGGGGGGGTGGATACGCAGTATTTT